Included here is one TCR beta chain sequence, with context. The target antigen is unknown. The data stem from a study of radiotherapy plus CTLA-4 blockade in lung cancer. Study conclusions and caveats: Early shifts in blood T cell clones, with interferon-beta, reportedly predicted response best.

The V and J ends lost 4 bases and 8 bases, in that order; junction bases with no gene match: 8. The CDR3 extends over 16 amino acids. Germline V gene sequence: CDR1 SEHNR, CDR2 FQNEAQ (reference sequence). Libraries were prepared by immunoSEQ multiplex PCR; TCRdb keeps only in-frame clonotypes and omits some of them. This sample yields around 110,000 clones, of which approximately 90% are seen a single time; approximately 7.2% belongs to the top ten. The specimen comprised peripheral blood, sampled from a patient treated with radiotherapy plus ipilimumab. This sequence originates from a human donor with non-small cell lung cancer that progressed on radiotherapy plus ipilimumab. The V and J genes are TRBV7-9 and TRBJ1-4; TRBD1 matches 12 bases. In DNA form, the CDR3 reads TGTGCCAGCAGCTCTCGGGGACAGGGGGCGAGGGAAAAACTGTTTTTT. Amino acid sequence: CASSSRGQGAREKLFF.